A selection of T cell receptor beta chains follows, all from one sample in a study of PD-L1 blockade in urothelial cancer. Clones were sequenced by immunoSEQ multiplex PCR, and TCRdb holds only the in-frame ones, with some missing. The top ten clones hold 4% to 6% of a sample with around 70,000 clones, 84% of them seen once. The specimen comprised PBMCs, sampled around atezolizumab (anti-PD-L1) treatment. These receptors were obtained from a man between 65 and 85 years old with urothelial cancer. CDR3s include the opening cysteine and the closing phenylalanine or tryptophan. A D gene is named only where the DNA matches it firmly. Rows may omit the clone size; those that give it use once, few, many or a size class.

v_call: TRBV13; d_call: TRBD2; clone_size: -; j_call: TRBJ2-4; cdr3_nt: TGTGCCAGCAGTACCGGGACTAGCGTTAACATTCAGTACTTC; cdr3_aa: CASSTGTSVNIQYF
v_call: TRBV19; d_call: TRBD2; clone_size: -; j_call: TRBJ2-1; cdr3_nt: TGTGCCAGTAGTATAACGGGACTAGCGGGATTAAATGAGCAGTTCTTC; cdr3_aa: CASSITGLAGLNEQFF
v_call: TRBV27; d_call: TRBD2; clone_size: -; j_call: TRBJ2-5; cdr3_nt: TGTGCCAGCAGTACCCGGCTAGCGGGATCCCAAGAGACCCAGTACTTC; cdr3_aa: CASSTRLAGSQETQYF
v_call: TRBV5-5; d_call: TRBD1; clone_size: -; j_call: TRBJ2-2; cdr3_nt: TGTGCCAGCAGCCTACCTTGGGGACAGGGAACCGGGGAGCTGTTTTTT; cdr3_aa: CASSLPWGQGTGELFF
v_call: TRBV7-3; d_call: TRBD1; clone_size: -; j_call: TRBJ1-1; cdr3_nt: TGTGCCAGCAGCCTTAATCCGGGACAGCCGAACACTGAAGCTTTCTTT; cdr3_aa: CASSLNPGQPNTEAFF
v_call: TRBV28; d_call: TRBD2; clone_size: -; j_call: TRBJ2-7; cdr3_nt: TGTGGCCAGCGGGGACCCCCAGGGTCTCACTCCTACGAGCAGTACTTC; cdr3_aa: CGQRGPPGSHSYEQYF
v_call: TRBV7-2; d_call: -; clone_size: once; j_call: TRBJ2-7; cdr3_nt: TGTGCCAGCAGCAGACACCAATTCAGGGGGGCCTCCTACGAGCAGTACTTC; cdr3_aa: CASSRHQFRGASYEQYF
v_call: TRBV27; d_call: -; clone_size: -; j_call: TRBJ2-7; cdr3_nt: TGTGCCAGCAGCCTCAGGGGTTACGAGCAGTACTTC; cdr3_aa: CASSLRGYEQYF
v_call: TRBV2; d_call: -; clone_size: -; j_call: TRBJ2-2; cdr3_nt: TGTGCCAGCAGTCTCAGTTACACCGGGGAGCTGTTTTTT; cdr3_aa: CASSLSYTGELFF
v_call: TRBV27; d_call: -; clone_size: -; j_call: TRBJ2-7; cdr3_nt: TGTGCCAGCGGATCACAGGGTCCTTCCTACGAGCAGTACTTC; cdr3_aa: CASGSQGPSYEQYF
v_call: TRBV11-2; d_call: -; clone_size: -; j_call: TRBJ2-5; cdr3_nt: TGTGCCAGCAGCGCGCTGATGCAGACCCAGTACTTC; cdr3_aa: CASSALMQTQYF
v_call: TRBV11-2; d_call: TRBD1; clone_size: -; j_call: TRBJ2-2; cdr3_nt: TGTGCCAGCAGAAGGGGGCTTAGTGGCACCGGGGAGCTGTTTTTT; cdr3_aa: CASRRGLSGTGELFF
v_call: TRBV4-1; d_call: TRBD2; clone_size: -; j_call: TRBJ2-1; cdr3_nt: TGCGCCAGCAGCCAAGATCTCGGGACTATGGTTGCGCAGTTCTTC; cdr3_aa: CASSQDLGTMVAQFF
v_call: TRBV7-7; d_call: -; clone_size: -; j_call: TRBJ2-1; cdr3_nt: TGTGCCAGCAGCCAAAATAGCGGTAGTGAGCAGTTCTTC; cdr3_aa: CASSQNSGSEQFF
v_call: TRBV11-2; d_call: -; clone_size: -; j_call: TRBJ1-5; cdr3_nt: TGTGCCAGCAGCTCGGACAGTAGCAATCAGCCCCAGCATTTT; cdr3_aa: CASSSDSSNQPQHF
v_call: TRBV6-1; d_call: -; clone_size: once; j_call: TRBJ2-7; cdr3_nt: TGTGCCAGCAGAATGACTGAACTCTCCTACGAGCAGTACTTC; cdr3_aa: CASRMTELSYEQYF
v_call: TRBV6-6; d_call: TRBD1; clone_size: -; j_call: TRBJ1-3; cdr3_nt: TGTGCCAGCAGTTATCCGGGACAGGGTGGAGAAAACACCATATATTTT; cdr3_aa: CASSYPGQGGENTIYF
v_call: TRBV5-1; d_call: -; clone_size: -; j_call: TRBJ1-1; cdr3_nt: TGCGCCAGCAGCATACGACAATCCACTGAAGCTTTCTTT; cdr3_aa: CASSIRQSTEAFF
v_call: TRBV11-2; d_call: -; clone_size: -; j_call: TRBJ2-7; cdr3_nt: TGTGCCAGCAGCCCGAGGCCCTACGAGCAGTACTTC; cdr3_aa: CASSPRPYEQYF
v_call: TRBV27; d_call: -; clone_size: -; j_call: TRBJ2-3; cdr3_nt: TGTGCCAGCAGTTTAAACAGCCGCACAGATACGCAGTATTTT; cdr3_aa: CASSLNSRTDTQYF
v_call: TRBV19; d_call: TRBD1; clone_size: -; j_call: TRBJ2-5; cdr3_nt: TGTGCCAGTAGTATAGACTCGGGACAGGGAGAGACCCAGTACTTC; cdr3_aa: CASSIDSGQGETQYF
v_call: TRBV7-2; d_call: -; clone_size: -; j_call: TRBJ2-7; cdr3_nt: TGTGCCAGCAGCTTTGTGGACAGTTCCGAGCAGTACTTC; cdr3_aa: CASSFVDSSEQYF
v_call: TRBV30; d_call: -; clone_size: few; j_call: TRBJ2-4; cdr3_nt: TGTGCCTGGGGGGGCGCCAAAAACATTCAGTACTTC; cdr3_aa: CAWGGAKNIQYF
v_call: TRBV27; d_call: TRBD2; clone_size: -; j_call: TRBJ2-3; cdr3_nt: TGTGCCAGCAGTCTCAAGCGGGGTCAGGGAGATACGCAGTATTTT; cdr3_aa: CASSLKRGQGDTQYF
v_call: TRBV23-1; d_call: -; clone_size: -; j_call: TRBJ1-1; cdr3_nt: TGCGCCAGCAGTCAACCCCCTTACCCGGGGGGTGAAGCTTTCTTT; cdr3_aa: CASSQPPYPGGEAFF
v_call: TRBV29-1; d_call: -; clone_size: -; j_call: TRBJ1-5; cdr3_nt: TGCAGCGTTGAAGAGCAAGGCGGGGGGCCCCAGCATTTT; cdr3_aa: CSVEEQGGGPQHF
v_call: TRBV19; d_call: -; clone_size: -; j_call: TRBJ2-1; cdr3_nt: TGTGCCAGTAGTGGGGCCCCCCTATACAATGAGCAGTTCTTC; cdr3_aa: CASSGAPLYNEQFF
v_call: TRBV6-6; d_call: -; clone_size: -; j_call: TRBJ2-4; cdr3_nt: TGTGCCAGCAGTTACTTGGCTAGCGAAGCCAAAAACATTCAGTACTTC; cdr3_aa: CASSYLASEAKNIQYF
v_call: TRBV19; d_call: TRBD2; clone_size: -; j_call: TRBJ2-1; cdr3_nt: TGTGCCAGCCGTACTAGCGGAGCTGGCTCCTACAATGAGCAGTTCTTC; cdr3_aa: CASRTSGAGSYNEQFF
v_call: TRBV19; d_call: TRBD2; clone_size: -; j_call: TRBJ2-7; cdr3_nt: TGTGCCAGTAGTATACAAAGCGGGGCTATTTACGAGCAGTACTTC; cdr3_aa: CASSIQSGAIYEQYF
v_call: TRBV6-5; d_call: TRBD2; clone_size: -; j_call: TRBJ2-1; cdr3_nt: TGTGCCAGCAGTTACTCTAGCGGGAGGACAAATGAGCAGTTCTTC; cdr3_aa: CASSYSSGRTNEQFF
v_call: TRBV9; d_call: -; clone_size: -; j_call: TRBJ1-1; cdr3_nt: TGTGCCAGCAGCGCCACAGGGTCCACTGAAGCTTTCTTT; cdr3_aa: CASSATGSTEAFF
v_call: TRBV6-1; d_call: -; clone_size: -; j_call: TRBJ1-5; cdr3_nt: TGTGCCAGCAGTGAAACGGGGGGCGCCGCTCAGCCCCAGCATTTT; cdr3_aa: CASSETGGAAQPQHF
v_call: TRBV4-1; d_call: TRBD1; clone_size: -; j_call: TRBJ1-5; cdr3_nt: TGCGCCAGCAGCCCAACAGGGGTTGGGCAGCCCCAGCATTTT; cdr3_aa: CASSPTGVGQPQHF
v_call: TRBV10-1; d_call: TRBD1; clone_size: few; j_call: TRBJ2-1; cdr3_nt: TGCGCCAGCAGTGAGTCTGTGACAGGGAGCGATGAGCAGTTCTTC; cdr3_aa: CASSESVTGSDEQFF
v_call: TRBV27; d_call: TRBD1; clone_size: -; j_call: TRBJ2-5; cdr3_nt: TGTGCCAGCAGTTTTATACGGGACAGGGGGGAGACCCAGTACTTC; cdr3_aa: CASSFIRDRGETQYF
v_call: TRBV27; d_call: -; clone_size: few; j_call: TRBJ1-5; cdr3_nt: TGTGCCAGCAGTTCCTCCGGACAGTTCTATAGCAATCAGCCCCAGCATTTT; cdr3_aa: CASSSSGQFYSNQPQHF
v_call: TRBV9; d_call: TRBD2; clone_size: -; j_call: TRBJ2-3; cdr3_nt: TGTGCCAGCAGCGTAGATGTAGACCCTGGAGCGGGAATTCGGACAGATACGCAGTATTTT; cdr3_aa: CASSVDVDPGAGIRTDTQYF
v_call: TRBV27; d_call: -; clone_size: -; j_call: TRBJ2-7; cdr3_nt: TGTGCCAGCAGTTTATTTCCCCAATCCTACGAGCAGTACTTC; cdr3_aa: CASSLFPQSYEQYF
v_call: TRBV9; d_call: TRBD1; clone_size: -; j_call: TRBJ1-2; cdr3_nt: TGTGCCAGCAGCTCCGGACAGGCATTGCTGGGGGACTATGGCTACACCTTC; cdr3_aa: CASSSGQALLGDYGYTF
v_call: TRBV29-1; d_call: -; clone_size: -; j_call: TRBJ2-3; cdr3_nt: TGCAGCGTGGAGACTCGGAGGGATACGCAGTATTTT; cdr3_aa: CSVETRRDTQYF
v_call: TRBV28; d_call: TRBD2; clone_size: -; j_call: TRBJ2-7; cdr3_nt: TGTGCCAGCAATCCCCATAGCGGGAGCTACGAGCAGTACTTC; cdr3_aa: CASNPHSGSYEQYF
v_call: TRBV5-1; d_call: TRBD2; clone_size: -; j_call: TRBJ2-5; cdr3_nt: TGCGCCAGCAGCTTCACTAGCGGGAGGGCCGGAGAGACCCAGTACTTC; cdr3_aa: CASSFTSGRAGETQYF
v_call: TRBV5-1; d_call: TRBD2; clone_size: -; j_call: TRBJ2-3; cdr3_nt: TGCGCCAGCAGCTTAGACGGGAGGGAGGGTGCTACGCAGTATTTT; cdr3_aa: CASSLDGREGATQYF
v_call: TRBV7-3; d_call: -; clone_size: -; j_call: TRBJ2-2; cdr3_nt: TGTGCCAGCAGCTTAGAGGCAAACACCGGGGAGCTGTTTTTT; cdr3_aa: CASSLEANTGELFF
v_call: TRBV5-6; d_call: TRBD1; clone_size: -; j_call: TRBJ1-1; cdr3_nt: TGTGCCAGCAGACAGGACAGGTTGAACACTGAAGCTTTCTTT; cdr3_aa: CASRQDRLNTEAFF
v_call: TRBV5-4; d_call: TRBD1; clone_size: few; j_call: TRBJ1-2; cdr3_nt: TGTGCCAGCACCCAGGAAAGACAGGGAAGCTATGGCTACACCTTC; cdr3_aa: CASTQERQGSYGYTF
v_call: TRBV6-1; d_call: TRBD1; clone_size: few; j_call: TRBJ2-7; cdr3_nt: TGTGCCACCAGACAGGGAACAGGCAGTGAGGAGCAGTACTTC; cdr3_aa: CATRQGTGSEEQYF
v_call: TRBV28; d_call: -; clone_size: -; j_call: TRBJ1-3; cdr3_nt: TGTGCCAGCAGTTTAAGGGGTCGAGGCTCTGGAAACACCATATATTTT; cdr3_aa: CASSLRGRGSGNTIYF
v_call: TRBV13; d_call: -; clone_size: -; j_call: TRBJ1-2; cdr3_nt: TGTGCCAGCAGCGGCTCACAGGGATCAGTAGGCGGCTACACCTTC; cdr3_aa: CASSGSQGSVGGYTF
v_call: TRBV28; d_call: -; clone_size: -; j_call: TRBJ1-4; cdr3_nt: TGTGCCAGCAGTCTCCCCCTGGGAGGGTGGGGGGAGAATGAAAAACTGTTTTTT; cdr3_aa: CASSLPLGGWGENEKLFF
v_call: TRBV19; d_call: TRBD1; clone_size: once; j_call: TRBJ2-2; cdr3_nt: TGTGCCAGTAGTAATAGTCCCGGGACAGGGTTCACCGGGGAGCTGTTTTTT; cdr3_aa: CASSNSPGTGFTGELFF
v_call: TRBV2; d_call: TRBD1; clone_size: -; j_call: TRBJ2-2; cdr3_nt: TGTGCCAGCAGTGAAGAGGCAGGGGGAAATGGCGGGGAGCTGTTTTTT; cdr3_aa: CASSEEAGGNGGELFF
v_call: TRBV4-1; d_call: -; clone_size: -; j_call: TRBJ2-5; cdr3_nt: TGCGCCAGCAGCCAACTTCCGCGGGAGACCCAGTACTTC; cdr3_aa: CASSQLPRETQYF
v_call: TRBV5-4; d_call: -; clone_size: -; j_call: TRBJ1-1; cdr3_nt: TGTGCCAGCAGCTCTAAACAGGGCGCTAACACTGAAGCTTTCTTT; cdr3_aa: CASSSKQGANTEAFF
v_call: TRBV11-2; d_call: TRBD2; clone_size: -; j_call: TRBJ2-7; cdr3_nt: TGTGCCAGCAGCTCCCCTAGCGGGAGGCCAGGAAGGCCCGAGCAGTACTTC; cdr3_aa: CASSSPSGRPGRPEQYF
v_call: TRBV5-1; d_call: TRBD2; clone_size: -; j_call: TRBJ2-2; cdr3_nt: TGCGCCAGCAGCTTAAGGCGGGAGACCTTCACCGGGGAGCTGTTTTTT; cdr3_aa: CASSLRRETFTGELFF